The 23 T cell receptor beta chains listed next were all sequenced from one sample in a study of cytomegalovirus exposure and HLA in healthy donors listed by TCRdb under 2017. Receptor libraries were prepared by the immunoSEQ multiplex PCR assay. A mixture of 60 forward primers for TCR Vbeta segments and 13 reverse primers for TCR Jbeta segments was used in the multiplex PCR. Here the immuneACCESS table is served through TCRdb, limited to in-frame sequences with V and J called. Missing clones are a known gap in these copies; in checked studies unresolved V genes cover under half, and the rest lacks a known reason. This sample gives some 160,000 clones in total; around 74% of them show up just once. The ten largest clones add up to roughly 1.5% of the sample. Sequences were obtained from PBMCs. The source of these receptors is a woman in her thirties in good health and CMV-seronegative.

The gene calls are TRBV18 and TRBJ1-1; 8 bases fit TRBD1. Per germline, CDR1 KGHSH and CDR2 LQKENI. This CDR3 has 15 amino acids. V lost 4 bases to trimming and J lost 1 base; unmatched junction nucleotides: 5. This CDR3 reads CASSLGQGSNTEAFF. CDR3 nucleotide sequence: TGTGCCAGCTCACTCGGACAGGGTTCGAACACTGAAGCTTTCTTT.

CDR3 region: CASSESPLGNQPQHF. CDR3 bases: TGTGCCAGCAGTGAAAGTCCCTTAGGCAATCAGCCCCAGCATTTT. The chain carries TRBV6-1 and TRBJ1-5; D call uncertain. The germline V gene has CDR1 MNHNS and CDR2 SASEGT. The CDR3 consists of 15 residues. Trimming shortened V by 2 bases and J by 2 bases, and 10 bases separated the two germline ends.

The chain employs TRBV11-2 and TRBJ2-1, with a tentative D call TRBD1 (5 bases). Per germline, CDR1 SGHAT and CDR2 FQNNGV. Deletions cut 6 bases from V and 4 bases from J, with 10 bases between. CDR3 size: 13 residues. CDR3 nucleotides: TGTGCCAGCAGGACAGTTACATACAATGAGCAGTTCTTC. It translates to CASRTVTYNEQFF.

In its sample, this clone was seen once. V gene TRBV29-1 combines with J gene TRBJ2-6; D may be TRBD1 (5 bases). The V end was cut by 4 bases, the J end by 7 bases, with 11 bases between. The CDR3 totals 13 residues. The germline gives CDR1 SQVTM, CDR2 ANQGSEA. CDR3 protein: CSVALQGANVLTF. DNA for the CDR3: TGCAGCGTTGCCCTCCAGGGTGCCAACGTCCTGACTTTC.

The CDR3: CASSPAGTALSYEQYF. In DNA, the CDR3 is TGCGCCAGCAGCCCCGCCGGGACAGCCCTCTCCTACGAGCAGTACTTC. The gene calls are TRBV5-1 and TRBJ2-7; TRBD1 agrees at 7 bases. The V segment lost 4 bases and the J segment 0 bases; nucleotides outside the gene matches: 10. Germline CDR1 SGHRS, CDR2 YFSETQ. The CDR3 loop spans 16 amino acids.

J is TRBJ2-7 and V is TRBV9, with TRBD2 identical over 9 bases. With 4 bases clipped from V and 0 bases from J, the junction kept 5 bases outside the gene matches. This CDR3 comprises 15 residues. Germline CDR1 reads SGDLS; CDR2 reads YYNGEE. The CDR3 nucleotides read TGTGCCAGCAGCTTGGGGACTAGCTTCTCCTACGAGCAGTACTTC. Translated, it gives CASSLGTSFSYEQYF.

The gene calls are TRBV21-1 and TRBJ2-1; whether TRBD2, the table's D call, matches the DNA was not checked. TRBV21-1 is flagged as a pseudogene. There are 17 residues in the CDR3. The CDR3 is CASSNRPLAGCYNEQFF. The CDR3 coding sequence is TGTGCCAGCAGCAACCGACCCCTAGCGGGGTGTTACAATGAGCAGTTCTTC.

The chain uses TRBV28 and TRBJ1-2; D is possibly TRBD1 (6 bases). V was shortened by 1 base and J by 7 bases, with 22 bases between the two germline ends. Germline V gene data show CDR1 as MDHEN and CDR2 as SYDVKM. The length of the CDR3 is 17 residues. The CDR3 DNA follows: TGTGCCAGCAGTTTATCAGGGACATATGTGTCCGGAGCTGGCTACACCTTC. It yields the protein CASSLSGTYVSGAGYTF.

J is TRBJ1-6 and V is TRBV7-9; D is unclear. This CDR3 is built from 15 residues. V lost 5 bases and J lost 9, with 17 bases in between. Germline V gives CDR1 SEHNR, CDR2 FQNEAQ (reference sequence). CDR3 residues: CASSPGRRRGSPLHF. As DNA, the CDR3 is TGTGCCAGCAGCCCTGGTCGACGCCGCGGTTCACCCCTCCACTTT.

The V call is TRBV5-1, the J call TRBJ2-7; tentative D call: TRBD1 (6 bases). The CDR3 runs 17 residues. V shed 4 bases and J shed 2 bases, with 22 bases lying between them. Germline V gene sequence: CDR1 SGHRS, CDR2 YFSETQ. The CDR3 sequence is CASSLEITGSYTYEQYF. Written as DNA, the CDR3 is TGCGCCAGCAGCCTAGAGATCACAGGGAGCTATACCTACGAGCAGTACTTC.

This chain links TRBV2 with TRBJ2-5, with a weak D call TRBD2 (6 bases). CDR3 length: 14 residues. Germline values: CDR1 SNHLY, CDR2 FYNNEI. Trimming took off 7 bases at V and 5 bases at J, with 17 bases between the two ends. The chain's CDR3 is CASTGWGGEETQYF. CDR3 bases: TGTGCCAGCACTGGGTGGGGAGGTGAGGAGACCCAGTACTTC.

Comment on this clone: Other DNA variants within this sample encode the same CDR3. The J gene is TRBJ2-5, the V gene TRBV18; D is ambiguous. The CDR3 has 12 amino acids. Germline-derived CDR1 and CDR2 are KGHSH and LQKENI. V dropped 3 bases and J dropped 3 bases, with 5 bases sitting between them. The CDR3 bases are TGTGCCAGCTCACCCCTTGAAGAGACCCAGTACTTC. Its translation is CASSPLEETQYF.

V and J are TRBV2 and TRBJ1-1; a weak D match, TRBD1 (6 bases). This CDR3 has 16 residues. Germline-derived CDR1 and CDR2 are SNHLY and FYNNEI. Between the trimmed V and J ends, which lost 7 bases and 10 bases, there was a span of 28 bases. This CDR3 reads CASKTGGPQGRGRAFF. The CDR3 nucleotides read TGTGCCAGCAAAACGGGGGGACCCCAGGGAAGGGGGAGAGCTTTCTTT.

The genes are TRBV5-4 and TRBJ1-1; perhaps TRBD1 as D (6 bases). Per the germline V gene, CDR1 is SGHNT and CDR2 is YYREEE (reference sequence). The CDR3 totals 17 residues. The V gene lost 0 bases and the J gene lost 5 bases, with 20 bases spanning the gap. DNA of the CDR3: TGTGCCAGCAGCTTGGCCGGGGGGGGCTTAAGGGGGACTGAAGCTTTCTTT. Translating it yields CASSLAGGGLRGTEAFF.

This chain uses TRBV9 with TRBJ2-2; no firm D call. The ends were cut back, 1 base at V and 3 bases at J, with 16 bases in the middle. The germline CDR1 and CDR2 sequences are SGDLS and YYNGEE. This CDR3 is built from 17 residues. This chain's CDR3 is CASSVNSRELDTGELFF. The CDR3 DNA is TGTGCCAGCAGCGTAAACAGTCGTGAGCTCGACACCGGGGAGCTGTTTTTT.

The chain uses TRBV25-1 and TRBJ1-2; 7 bases agree with TRBD1. The V gene's germline CDR1 is MGHDK and CDR2 SYGVNS. Germline trimming cut 6 bases from V and 8 bases from J; bases unmatched to any gene: 6. The CDR3 is 12 amino acids. CDR3 loop: CASRGQGEGYTF. The CDR3 DNA is TGTGCCAGCAGGGGGCAGGGGGAGGGCTACACCTTC.

This clone occurred a few times. V usage is TRBV6-1 and J usage is TRBJ1-6; D remains ambiguous. Trimming pared 8 bases from V and 3 bases from J, leaving 11 bases between. In germline, CDR1 is MNHNS, CDR2 SASEGT. The CDR3 has 14 amino acids. CDR3 coding DNA: TGTGCCAGCGGCAGGTCCGTCTATAATTCACCCCTCCACTTT. Encoded protein: CASGRSVYNSPLHF.

The chain employs TRBV27 and TRBJ2-5; 15 nucleotides agree with TRBD2. The CDR3 has 18 residues. The germline gives CDR1 MNHEY, CDR2 SMNVEV (reference sequence). With 3 bases clipped from V and 2 bases from J, the junction kept 7 bases outside the gene matches. In DNA, the CDR3 is TGTGCCAGCAGTTTGAGGGGACTAGCGGGGGGCCCGCAAGAGACCCAGTACTTC. Protein sequence: CASSLRGLAGGPQETQYF.

The chain links TRBV30 to TRBJ1-5; no clear D. CDR3 length equals 13 residues. Trimming took 2 bases from V and 5 from J, leaving 10 bases between them. CDR1 is GTSNPN and CDR2 is SVGIG in the germline V gene (reference sequence). As DNA, the CDR3 is TGTGCCTGGAGTTCCCTATCGGATCAGCCCCAGCATTTT. Residues: CAWSSLSDQPQHF. Supplemented by reference TRBV30 and TRBJ1-5, the full variable domain reads SQTIHQWPATLVQPVGSPLSLECTVEGTSNPNLYWYRQAAGRGLQLLFYSVGIGQISSEVPQNLSASRPQDRQFILSSKKLLLSDSGFYLCAWSSLSDQPQHFGDGTRLSIL.

V gene TRBV27 combines with J gene TRBJ2-3; 8 nucleotides agree with TRBD1. The CDR3 totals 16 residues. Germline V gene lookup returns CDR1 MNHEY and CDR2 SMNVEV (reference sequence). J was trimmed by 6 bases and V by 4 bases; bases with no gene match: 12. Written as DNA, the CDR3 is TGTGCCAGCAGTTCCCTCCAGGGGGCGGGCTTGGATACGCAGTATTTT. Its protein is CASSSLQGAGLDTQYF.

This clone was seen only once. The chain is built from TRBV2 and TRBJ1-2; maybe TRBD1 (6 bases). The CDR3 contains 14 residues. Trimming shortened V by 4 bases and J by 3 bases, and 12 bases separated the two germline ends. Germline V gives CDR1 SNHLY, CDR2 FYNNEI. The CDR3 coding sequence is TGTGCCAGCAGTGCCCGGGACACCGACTATGGCTACACCTTC. Translation gives CASSARDTDYGYTF.

V gene TRBV5-1 combines with J gene TRBJ1-1; maybe TRBD1 (6 bases). CDR1 and CDR2 from the germline V gene are SGHRS and YFSETQ. The CDR3 sequence is 15 residues long. V was shortened by 4 bases and J by 1 base, with 14 bases between the two germline ends. CDR3 sequence (DNA): TGCGCCAGCAGCAACCAGGGGCCCCCGAACACTGAAGCTTTCTTT. It encodes CASSNQGPPNTEAFF.

The V gene is TRBV5-1, the J gene TRBJ1-4, with 7 bases lining up with TRBD1. CDR3 length: 13 amino acids. Germline V gene sequence: CDR1 SGHRS, CDR2 YFSETQ. With 0 bases clipped from V and 7 bases from J, the junction kept 0 bases outside the gene matches. CDR3 sequence (DNA): TGCGCCAGCAGCTTGGCAGGGGGTGAAAAACTGTTTTTT. It is translated as CASSLAGGEKLFF.